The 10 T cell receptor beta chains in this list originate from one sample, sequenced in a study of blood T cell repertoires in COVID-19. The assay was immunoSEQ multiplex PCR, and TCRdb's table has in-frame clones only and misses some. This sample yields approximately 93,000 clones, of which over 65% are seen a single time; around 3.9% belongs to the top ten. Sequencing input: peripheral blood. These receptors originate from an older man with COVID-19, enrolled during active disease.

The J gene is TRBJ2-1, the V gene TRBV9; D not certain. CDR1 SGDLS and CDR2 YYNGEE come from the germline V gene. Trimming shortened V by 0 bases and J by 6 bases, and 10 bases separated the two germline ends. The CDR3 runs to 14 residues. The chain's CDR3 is CASSVDPRSNEQFF. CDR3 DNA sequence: TGTGCCAGCAGCGTAGATCCGAGAAGCAATGAGCAGTTCTTC.

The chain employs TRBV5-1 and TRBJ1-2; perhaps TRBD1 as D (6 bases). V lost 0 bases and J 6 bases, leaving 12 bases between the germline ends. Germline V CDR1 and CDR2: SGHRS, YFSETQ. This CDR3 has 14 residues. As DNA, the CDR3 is TGCGCCAGCAGCTTGGGTTATTCAGGGGATGGCTACACCTTC. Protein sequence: CASSLGYSGDGYTF.

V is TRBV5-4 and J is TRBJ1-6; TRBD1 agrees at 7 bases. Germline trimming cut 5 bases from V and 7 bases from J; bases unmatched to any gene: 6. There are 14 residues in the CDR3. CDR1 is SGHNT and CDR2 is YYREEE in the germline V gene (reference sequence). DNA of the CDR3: TGTGCCAGCAGGGCGGGACAGCAAAATTCACCCCTCCACTTT. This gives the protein CASRAGQQNSPLHF.

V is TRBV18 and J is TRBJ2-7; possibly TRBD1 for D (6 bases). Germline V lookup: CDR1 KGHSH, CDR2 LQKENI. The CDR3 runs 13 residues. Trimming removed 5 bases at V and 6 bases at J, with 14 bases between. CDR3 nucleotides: TGTGCCAGCTCAGAGAGACAGGTAGGCGAGCAGTACTTC. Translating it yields CASSERQVGEQYF.

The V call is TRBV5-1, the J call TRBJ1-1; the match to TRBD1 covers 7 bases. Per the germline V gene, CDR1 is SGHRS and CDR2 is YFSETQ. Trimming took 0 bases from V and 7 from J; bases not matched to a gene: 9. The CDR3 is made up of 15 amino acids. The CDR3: CASSLGKQGSVEAFF. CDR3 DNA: TGCGCCAGCAGCTTGGGGAAACAGGGGTCTGTTGAAGCTTTCTTT.

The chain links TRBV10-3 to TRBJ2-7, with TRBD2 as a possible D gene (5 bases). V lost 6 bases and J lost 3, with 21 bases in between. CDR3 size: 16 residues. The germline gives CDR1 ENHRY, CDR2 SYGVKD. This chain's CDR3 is CAIREEGTGRGYEQYF. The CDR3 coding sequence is TGTGCCATCAGAGAAGAGGGCACCGGCCGGGGCTACGAGCAGTACTTC.

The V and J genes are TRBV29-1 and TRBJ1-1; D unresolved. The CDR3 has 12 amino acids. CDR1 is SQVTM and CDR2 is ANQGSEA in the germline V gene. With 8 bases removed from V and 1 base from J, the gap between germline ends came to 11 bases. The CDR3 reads CSTRTENTEAFF. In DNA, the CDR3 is TGCAGCACTAGGACCGAGAACACTGAAGCTTTCTTT.

CDR3 in amino acids: CASSVAGSGRLETQYF. In DNA, the CDR3 is TGTGCCAGCAGCGTAGCCGGTAGCGGGAGGTTAGAGACCCAGTACTTC. The chain is built from TRBV9 and TRBJ2-5; 10 bases are shared with TRBD2. The CDR3 is 16 amino acids. Unmatched junction bases numbered 6, after V lost 0 bases and J lost 4 bases. From germline, CDR1 is SGDLS and CDR2 YYNGEE.

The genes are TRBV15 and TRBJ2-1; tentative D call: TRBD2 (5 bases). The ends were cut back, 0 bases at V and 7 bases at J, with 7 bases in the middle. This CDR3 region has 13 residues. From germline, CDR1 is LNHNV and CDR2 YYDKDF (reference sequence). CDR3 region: CATSRDTGNEQFF. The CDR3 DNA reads TGTGCCACCAGCAGAGATACGGGAAATGAGCAGTTCTTC.

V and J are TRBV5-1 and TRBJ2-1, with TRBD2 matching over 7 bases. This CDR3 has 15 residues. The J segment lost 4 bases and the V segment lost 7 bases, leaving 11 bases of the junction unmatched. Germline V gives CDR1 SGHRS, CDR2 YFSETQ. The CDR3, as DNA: TGCGCCAGCGGCGCCGGGGGGAGACCTTACAATGAGCAGTTCTTC. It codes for CASGAGGRPYNEQFF.